The T cell receptor beta chain under discussion was sequenced for a study of cytomegalovirus exposure and HLA in healthy donors. The primer mix had 60 Vbeta and 13 Jbeta primers. Libraries were prepared by immunoSEQ multiplex PCR; TCRdb keeps only in-frame clonotypes and omits some of them. Counted here are some 110,000 clones, almost 80% occurring once; the ten biggest clones make up about 5.3%. V was clipped by 3 bases and J by 1 base, with 12 bases between them. This CDR3 comprises 15 residues. Germline V gives CDR1 SGDLS, CDR2 YYNGEE. This chain links TRBV9 with TRBJ2-3, with D uncertain. The sequencing sample was made of PBMCs. The sequence came from a man in his sixties in good health and CMV-seropositive. The CDR3 DNA follows: TGTGCCAGCAGCGAGAACCCATCGGGCACAGATACGCAGTATTTT. Its translation is CASSENPSGTDTQYF.